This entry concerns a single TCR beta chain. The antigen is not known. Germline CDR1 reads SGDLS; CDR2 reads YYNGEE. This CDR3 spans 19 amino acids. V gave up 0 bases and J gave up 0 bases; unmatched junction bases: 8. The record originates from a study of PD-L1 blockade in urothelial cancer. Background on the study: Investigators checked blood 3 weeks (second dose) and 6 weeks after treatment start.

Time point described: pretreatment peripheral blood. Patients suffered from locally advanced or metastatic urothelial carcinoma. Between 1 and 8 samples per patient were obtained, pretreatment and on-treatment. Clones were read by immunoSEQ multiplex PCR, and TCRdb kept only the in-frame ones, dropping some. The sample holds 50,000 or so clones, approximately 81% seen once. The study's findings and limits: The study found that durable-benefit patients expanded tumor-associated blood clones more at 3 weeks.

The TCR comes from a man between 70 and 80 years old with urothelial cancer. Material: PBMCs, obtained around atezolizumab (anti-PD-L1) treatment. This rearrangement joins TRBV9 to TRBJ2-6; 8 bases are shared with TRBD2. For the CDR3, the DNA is TGTGCCAGCAGCGTAGCCGGGGGGGGATACGGCTCTGGGGCCAACGTCCTGACTTTC. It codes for CASSVAGGGYGSGANVLTF.